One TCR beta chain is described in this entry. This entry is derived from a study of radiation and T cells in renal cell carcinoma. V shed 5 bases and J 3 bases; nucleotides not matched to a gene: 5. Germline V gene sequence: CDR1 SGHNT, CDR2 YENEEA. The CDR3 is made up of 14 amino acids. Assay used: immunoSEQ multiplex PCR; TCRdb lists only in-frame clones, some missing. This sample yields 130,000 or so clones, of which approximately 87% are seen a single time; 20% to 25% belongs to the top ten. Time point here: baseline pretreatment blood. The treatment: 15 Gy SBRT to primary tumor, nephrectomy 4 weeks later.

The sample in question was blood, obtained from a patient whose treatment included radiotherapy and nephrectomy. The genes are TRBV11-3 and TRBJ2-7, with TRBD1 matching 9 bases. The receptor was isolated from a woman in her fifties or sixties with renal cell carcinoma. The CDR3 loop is CASSPSTGGYEQYF. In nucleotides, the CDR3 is TGTGCCAGCAGCCCCTCGACAGGGGGCTACGAGCAGTACTTC. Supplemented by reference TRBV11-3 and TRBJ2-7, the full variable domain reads EAGVVQSPRYKIIEKKQPVAFWCNPISGHNTLYWYLQNLGQGPELLIRYENEEAVDDSQLPKDRFSAERLKGVDSTLKIQPAELGDSAVYLCASSPSTGGYEQYFGPGTRLTVT.